This T cell receptor beta chain was identified during a study of tissue T cells after allogeneic stem cell transplantation (dated by TCRdb to between 2021 and 2024). About the investigation overall: The study profiled TCR beta repertoires in many tissues obtained from research autopsies of patients with and without GVHD, and also in mouse models of GVHD. On the human side, the study was prospective and observational, with no blinding or randomization.

The library was prepared using the immunoSEQ multiplex PCR assay. TCRbeta CDR3 sequencing was done by Adaptive Biotechnologies at survey depth, reporting CDR3 sequences, V/J genes, productive frequency and template counts. Amplification of TCR beta CDR3 regions started from genomic DNA instead of RNA. As for how the authors treated the data: Pairwise repertoire overlap between tissues was quantified with Jensen-Shannon divergence, where 1 means complete divergence and 0 identical. Based on pairwise JSD values, tissues were grouped by single-linkage agglomerative hierarchical clustering, and the results were shown as dendrograms. GLIPH2 was run on all patient samples with simulation_depth 1000, kmer_min_depth 3 and cdr3_length_cutoff 8, and groups with more than two unique CDR3s were retained. A standardized tissue-overlap score was calculated by extrapolating Jaccard GLIPH-group overlap across patients to a standard repertoire size of 1000 clones. Linear mixed-effect models, with tissue included as a fixed effect and individual included as a random effect, were used to assess associations of diversity with clinical or experimental variables. TCRdb limited this immuneACCESS table to in-frame rearrangements with V and J called. A share of clones is missing; checked studies link under half to unresolved V genes, and the rest is unexplained. From that table come the V and J calls and clone size; the DNA was used to work out D and trimming. Recorded for this sample are about 48,000 clones; around 72% of them occurred a single time. Approximately 0.59% of the sample lies in the top ten.

Spanning cysteine to phenylalanine, the CDR3 consists of 14 amino acids. The DNA shown is the part of the CDR3 that was read: 39 bases, in frame from base 1. CDR1 and CDR2, looked up from the germline V gene (reference sequence), are FNHDT and SITEND. The junction shows trimming of 7 bases on V and 0 bases on J, and the gene matches do not reach 4 bases of it. This clone occurred a few times. Which antigen it targets is not known. The gene nomenclature and germline references here are murine. The read terminates 1 residue before the CDR3 end, so the remaining end is supplied by the germline J gene. Summary of the overall study and its limitations: Within patients, how anatomically similar tissues were was a major factor shaping TCR repertoire composition, regardless of disease or transplant status. In both patients and mice, only a limited portion of the TCR repertoire detected in tissues was captured by blood and spleen T cells. Few T cell clones were found to be shared across patients, but shared repertoire signatures across patients were revealed in a tissue-specific fashion by motif-based clustering. Which tissue TCRs were alloreactive or antigen-specific was not determined in the study, and some clones might have been persisting host cells. The patient cohort was small and clinically heterogeneous, and sampling depth was acknowledged as a limitation.

Sample: sorted cells pooled from one or two spleens. The chain was built from TRBV19 and TRBJ1-3; the central 7 bases match TRBD1. This TCR was recovered from a pool of C57BL/6 mice in good health. The part of the CDR3 DNA that was read is TGTGCCAGCGGGGACAGATCTTCTGGAAATACGCTCTAT. Its coded protein is CASGDRSSGNTLY. The complete CDR3 reads CASGDRSSGNTLYF.